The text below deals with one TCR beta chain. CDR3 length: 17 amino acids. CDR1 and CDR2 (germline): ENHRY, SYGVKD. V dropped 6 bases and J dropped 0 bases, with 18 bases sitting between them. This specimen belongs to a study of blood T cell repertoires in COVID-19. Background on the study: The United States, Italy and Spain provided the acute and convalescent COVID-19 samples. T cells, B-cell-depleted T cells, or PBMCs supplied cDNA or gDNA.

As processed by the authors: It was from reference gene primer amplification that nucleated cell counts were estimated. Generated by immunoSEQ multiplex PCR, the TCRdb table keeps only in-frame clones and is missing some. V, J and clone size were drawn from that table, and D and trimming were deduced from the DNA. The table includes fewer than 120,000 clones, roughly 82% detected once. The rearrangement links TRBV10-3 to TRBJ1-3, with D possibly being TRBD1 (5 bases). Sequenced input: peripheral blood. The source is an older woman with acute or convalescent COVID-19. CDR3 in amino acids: CAISSTQTDSSGNTIYF. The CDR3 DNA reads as TGTGCCATCAGCAGTACGCAGACAGACTCCTCTGGAAACACCATATATTTT.